This is a list of T cell receptor beta chains from one sample in a study of T-cell memory formation after mild COVID-19. TCRdb independently ran MiXCR on the 5' RACE reads; one entry per CDR3 protein. Found here are approximately 500,000 distinct CDR3 sequences, around 25% of them singletons; the top ten hold around 12%. The sequencing sample was made of PBMCs or a T cell subset sorted from them (not recorded which). Source of these receptors: an adult woman who had mild COVID-19 (a few samples of this study predate the infection). Cell type and time point are not known. Both conserved end residues are part of each CDR3. Fields, in order: D gene, V gene, J gene, clone size, CDR3 protein, CDR3 DNA. D genes are given only for firm matches. For some rows the clone size is stated as once, few or many, or as a class when expanded; others skip it.

D gene: .; V gene: TRBV7-2; J gene: TRBJ1-4; clone size: .; CDR3 protein: CASSPGGLGTNEKLFF; CDR3 DNA: TGTGCCAGCTCCCCCGGAGGGCTGGGAACTAATGAAAAACTGTTTTTT
D gene: TRBD2; V gene: TRBV7-9; J gene: TRBJ2-1; clone size: .; CDR3 protein: CASSIEGLADYNEQFF; CDR3 DNA: TGTGCCAGCAGCATCGAGGGACTAGCAGACTACAATGAGCAGTTCTTC
D gene: .; V gene: TRBV20-1; J gene: TRBJ2-1; clone size: few; CDR3 protein: CSASVVSSYNEQFF; CDR3 DNA: TGCAGTGCTAGTGTGGTCAGCTCCTACAATGAGCAGTTCTTC
D gene: .; V gene: TRBV7-9; J gene: TRBJ2-6; clone size: .; CDR3 protein: CASSWTAVRGANVLTF; CDR3 DNA: TGTGCCAGCAGCTGGACTGCGGTGAGGGGGGCCAACGTCCTGACTTTC
D gene: .; V gene: TRBV7-7; J gene: TRBJ2-5; clone size: .; CDR3 protein: CASSLFVADAQYF; CDR3 DNA: TGTGCTAGCAGCTTATTCGTGGCGGATGCCCAGTACTTC
D gene: .; V gene: TRBV12-3/TRBV12-4; J gene: TRBJ2-1; clone size: .; CDR3 protein: CASRAPHLFGRVSYNEQFF; CDR3 DNA: TGTGCCAGCAGAGCGCCCCATTTGTTTGGCCGGGTGTCCTACAATGAGCAGTTCTTC
D gene: TRBD2; V gene: TRBV7-9; J gene: TRBJ2-1; clone size: few; CDR3 protein: CASSHPLGGQHNEQFF; CDR3 DNA: TGTGCCAGCAGCCACCCTTTGGGAGGGCAGCACAATGAGCAGTTCTTC
D gene: .; V gene: TRBV6-6; J gene: TRBJ1-2; clone size: few; CDR3 protein: CASSYGMGRDYGYTF; CDR3 DNA: TGTGCCAGCAGTTACGGTATGGGGCGCGACTATGGCTACACCTTC
D gene: .; V gene: TRBV6-6; J gene: TRBJ2-5; clone size: .; CDR3 protein: CASSYSGSQETQYF; CDR3 DNA: TGTGCCAGCAGTTACTCGGGATCTCAAGAGACCCAGTACTTC
D gene: TRBD2; V gene: TRBV2; J gene: TRBJ2-1; clone size: .; CDR3 protein: CASGGLAGAIYNEQFF; CDR3 DNA: TGTGCCAGCGGAGGACTAGCGGGGGCCATTTACAATGAGCAGTTCTTC
D gene: .; V gene: TRBV20-1; J gene: TRBJ1-1; clone size: .; CDR3 protein: CSASIRNTEAFF; CDR3 DNA: TGCAGTGCTAGTATCAGAAACACTGAAGCTTTCTTT
D gene: .; V gene: TRBV4-1; J gene: TRBJ2-7; clone size: many; CDR3 protein: CASSARPARATYEQYF; CDR3 DNA: TGCGCCAGCAGCGCCCGCCCCGCGCGGGCAACCTACGAGCAGTACTTC
D gene: TRBD1; V gene: TRBV27; J gene: TRBJ2-3; clone size: once; CDR3 protein: CASSLYGTGIDTQYF; CDR3 DNA: TGTGCCAGCAGTTTATACGGGACAGGGATAGATACGCAGTATTTT
D gene: .; V gene: TRBV24-1; J gene: TRBJ1-5; clone size: .; CDR3 protein: CATSDSGRTSNQPQHF; CDR3 DNA: TGTGCCACCAGTGATTCGGGACGGACTAGCAATCAGCCCCAGCATTTT
D gene: .; V gene: TRBV6-5; J gene: TRBJ1-3; clone size: .; CDR3 protein: CASSQGAPNSGNTIYF; CDR3 DNA: TGTGCCAGCAGCCAAGGCGCCCCCAACTCTGGAAACACCATATATTTT